Reported below is one T cell receptor (beta chain). The data stem from a study of blood T cell repertoires in COVID-19. Study-level background: Samples came from the United States, Italy and Spain, spanning acute and convalescent COVID-19. PBMCs, B-cell-depleted T cells, or T cells provided the cDNA or gDNA that made up the material.

In Seattle, patients joined the study during active infection and were tracked longitudinally. The germline V gene has CDR1 LGHNA and CDR2 YSLEER. V was clipped by 3 bases and J by 5 bases, with 9 bases between them. This CDR3 region has 13 residues. Original processing methods: Scientists estimated how many nucleated cells there were by amplifying reference gene primers. The data were produced by immunoSEQ multiplex PCR, yet TCRdb's version contains in-frame clones alone and is incomplete. V, J and clone size reflect that table, while D and trimming were determined from the DNA. Counted here are 89,000 or so clones, roughly 90% occurring once; the ten biggest clones make up roughly 2.5%.

The source of this sequence is a man aged 45 to 65 with COVID-19, enrolled during active disease. The chain links TRBV4-3 to TRBJ2-3; maybe TRBD2 (6 bases). Sequencing was performed on peripheral blood. CDR3 DNA sequence: TGCGCCAGCAGCCACCCGGGGGTAGATACGCAGTATTTT. This translates into CASSHPGVDTQYF.